The rows below give T cell receptor beta chains drawn from one sample of a study of STAT3 mutations in large granular lymphocyte leukemia. Clones were sequenced by immunoSEQ multiplex PCR, and TCRdb holds only the in-frame ones, with some missing. Of about 5,000 clones listed, over 75% are singletons. The sequencing sample was made of PBMCs. Receptor source: a human donor with T large granular lymphocyte leukemia. Some clones in this sample may be carry-over from other donors' samples. Both conserved end residues are part of each CDR3. Each record gives: clone size, D gene, J gene, V gene, CDR3 DNA, CDR3 protein. D genes are given only for firm matches. Clone size appears in some rows only: once, few, many, or a class for an expanded clone.

size: NA
D: NA
J: TRBJ2-7
V: TRBV2
DNA: TGTGCCAGCAGTGTAGGGATGTCGACGATCTACGAGCAGTACTTC
CDR3: CASSVGMSTIYEQYF

size: few
D: NA
J: TRBJ1-4
V: TRBV5-1
DNA: TGCGCCAGCAGGAGAGGACAGTTTGCAACTAATGAAAAACTGTTTTTT
CDR3: CASRRGQFATNEKLFF

size: NA
D: NA
J: TRBJ1-1
V: TRBV28
DNA: TGTGCCACTCGAGTGAACACTGAAGCTTTCTTT
CDR3: CATRVNTEAFF

size: once
D: TRBD2
J: TRBJ2-1
V: TRBV28
DNA: TGTGCCAGCAGTACTTCAACTAGCGGGAGGTTCCTGGGTGAGCAGTTCTTC
CDR3: CASSTSTSGRFLGEQFF

size: NA
D: TRBD1
J: TRBJ1-6
V: TRBV28
DNA: TGTGCCAGCCGGACAGGGACTCAAATCTATAATTCACCCCTCCACTTT
CDR3: CASRTGTQIYNSPLHF

size: once
D: NA
J: TRBJ2-2
V: TRBV7-3
DNA: TGTGCCAGCAGCCCCTTTGGAGGGGAGCTGTTTTTT
CDR3: CASSPFGGELFF

size: NA
D: TRBD1
J: TRBJ2-1
V: TRBV28
DNA: TGTGCCAGCAGTTACCGACAGGGTTTTTACAATGAGCAGTTCTTC
CDR3: CASSYRQGFYNEQFF

size: NA
D: NA
J: TRBJ2-3
V: TRBV5-1
DNA: TGCGCCAGCAGCCGAAGGGGGGCAGGAAATTGGGCAGATACGCAGTATTTT
CDR3: CASSRRGAGNWADTQYF

size: once
D: NA
J: TRBJ1-3
V: TRBV5-1
DNA: TGCGCCAGCAGCTACTCAGGAGACTCTGGAAACACCATATATTTT
CDR3: CASSYSGDSGNTIYF

size: few
D: NA
J: TRBJ1-1
V: TRBV11-2
DNA: TGTGCCAGCAGCTACCTGAACACTGAAGCTTTCTTT
CDR3: CASSYLNTEAFF

size: few
D: NA
J: TRBJ2-1
V: TRBV19
DNA: TGTGCCAGTAGTATTACCAGCCCTGAGGAGCAGTTCTTC
CDR3: CASSITSPEEQFF

size: NA
D: TRBD2
J: TRBJ2-1
V: TRBV19
DNA: TGTGCCAGTAGTGAGAACGCGGGAGTGTCTGATGAGCAGTTCTTC
CDR3: CASSENAGVSDEQFF

size: NA
D: NA
J: TRBJ1-6
V: TRBV6-6
DNA: TGTGCCAGCAGTTCCGGGGCCCAAAATTCACCCCTCCACTTT
CDR3: CASSSGAQNSPLHF

size: few
D: NA
J: TRBJ1-5
V: TRBV2
DNA: TGTGCCAGCAGTGAAGGGGGGCGGCGGCAGCCCCAGCATTTT
CDR3: CASSEGGRRQPQHF

size: NA
D: TRBD1
J: TRBJ2-3
V: TRBV6-5
DNA: TGTGCCAGCAGTTACTCCGGCAGGGGGTATACAGATACGCAGTATTTT
CDR3: CASSYSGRGYTDTQYF

size: NA
D: TRBD1
J: TRBJ1-6
V: TRBV5-1
DNA: TGCGCCAGCAGCTCCGGACAGGGAGATGGTTCACCCCTCCACTTT
CDR3: CASSSGQGDGSPLHF

size: NA
D: NA
J: TRBJ2-7
V: TRBV6-6
DNA: TGTGCCAGCAGTTACCCAGGTCCGGGGCAGGACGAGCAGTACTTC
CDR3: CASSYPGPGQDEQYF

size: NA
D: TRBD1
J: TRBJ2-7
V: TRBV10-3
DNA: TGTGCCATCAGTGAGAGGGGACAGGGGCTCTCCTACGAGCAGTACTTC
CDR3: CAISERGQGLSYEQYF

size: NA
D: TRBD2
J: TRBJ2-7
V: TRBV10-3
DNA: TGTGCCATCAATAGACTAGCGGGAGGGCCTCACGAGCAGTACTTC
CDR3: CAINRLAGGPHEQYF

size: once
D: NA
J: TRBJ2-3
V: TRBV5-6
DNA: TGTGCCAGCAGCTTGTATCAGCCTAGCACAGATACGCAGTATTTT
CDR3: CASSLYQPSTDTQYF

size: once
D: TRBD1
J: TRBJ2-2
V: TRBV18
DNA: TGTGCCAGCTCACGGGACAGGGCGAACACCGGGGAGCTGTTTTTT
CDR3: CASSRDRANTGELFF

size: NA
D: NA
J: TRBJ2-2
V: TRBV4-2
DNA: TGTGCCAGCAGCCAAGCCGGGGGCGCGAACACCGGGGAGCTGTTTTTT
CDR3: CASSQAGGANTGELFF

size: NA
D: TRBD1
J: TRBJ1-2
V: TRBV7-2
DNA: TGTGCCAGCAGCTTAGCAGGGGGCTTCGTAGGCTACACCTTC
CDR3: CASSLAGGFVGYTF

size: NA
D: NA
J: TRBJ1-4
V: TRBV29-1
DNA: TGCAGCGTTGTCGACAGTCTAAATGAAAAACTGTTTTTT
CDR3: CSVVDSLNEKLFF

size: NA
D: NA
J: TRBJ1-2
V: TRBV20-1
DNA: TGCAGCCGCCCGATAGTCCATGGCTACACCTTC
CDR3: CSRPIVHGYTF

size: NA
D: NA
J: TRBJ1-3
V: TRBV10-3
DNA: TGTGCCACCGGGCCCTCTGGAAACACCATATATTTT
CDR3: CATGPSGNTIYF

size: NA
D: NA
J: TRBJ2-7
V: TRBV29-1
DNA: TGCAGCGTTTCGCAAGGGGACGAGCAGTACTTC
CDR3: CSVSQGDEQYF

size: NA
D: NA
J: TRBJ2-3
V: TRBV6-1
DNA: TGTGCCAGCAGTGGGACAGTCGGGTTAAGCACAGATACGCAGTATTTT
CDR3: CASSGTVGLSTDTQYF

size: NA
D: NA
J: TRBJ2-2
V: TRBV7-9
DNA: TGTGCCAGCAGCTTAGCGAGGGACACCGGGGAGCTGTTTTTT
CDR3: CASSLARDTGELFF

size: NA
D: NA
J: TRBJ1-1
V: TRBV7-2
DNA: TGTGCCAGCAGCCGGGAAGGGGTGCACACTGAAGCTTTCTTT
CDR3: CASSREGVHTEAFF

size: NA
D: NA
J: TRBJ2-2
V: TRBV5-1
DNA: TGCGCCAGCAGCTTGTCAGACAGCCAAACCGGGGAGCTGTTTTTT
CDR3: CASSLSDSQTGELFF

size: NA
D: TRBD2
J: TRBJ2-3
V: TRBV7-3
DNA: TGTGCCAGCAGCAGAAACCCTAGCGGGATAGGGACAGATACGCAGTATTTT
CDR3: CASSRNPSGIGTDTQYF

size: NA
D: NA
J: TRBJ2-2
V: TRBV5-1
DNA: TGCGCCAGCAGCCCAGCCTTAGCGTCCACCGGGGAGCTGTTTTTT
CDR3: CASSPALASTGELFF

size: NA
D: NA
J: TRBJ1-6
V: TRBV11-2
DNA: TGTGCCAGCAGTCCCCTAGGCGATAATAATTCACCCCTCCACTTT
CDR3: CASSPLGDNNSPLHF

size: once
D: TRBD1
J: TRBJ1-5
V: TRBV5-6
DNA: TGTGCCAGCAGCCGAGGGGACAGGGGGGGATCTAGCAATCAGCCCCAGCATTTT
CDR3: CASSRGDRGGSSNQPQHF

size: NA
D: NA
J: TRBJ2-3
V: TRBV9
DNA: TGTGCCAGCAGCGTAGGAGGGCGAGGCACAGATACGCAGTATTTT
CDR3: CASSVGGRGTDTQYF

size: NA
D: NA
J: TRBJ1-2
V: TRBV7-9
DNA: TGTGCCAGCAGCTCCAACAGGGACCTCCACCCAAACTATGGCTACACCTTC
CDR3: CASSSNRDLHPNYGYTF

size: NA
D: NA
J: TRBJ2-3
V: TRBV7-2
DNA: TGTGCCAGCAGCGGGGGCAGCGGCCCAGATACGCAGTATTTT
CDR3: CASSGGSGPDTQYF

size: NA
D: TRBD2
J: TRBJ2-2
V: TRBV2
DNA: TGTGCCAGCGGGGGTAGCGGGAGTACCGGGGAGCTGTTTTTT
CDR3: CASGGSGSTGELFF

size: NA
D: NA
J: TRBJ1-1
V: TRBV7-9
DNA: TGTGCCAGCAGCTCCTACACTGAAGCTTTCTTT
CDR3: CASSSYTEAFF

size: NA
D: NA
J: TRBJ2-3
V: TRBV9
DNA: TGTGCCAGCAGCGGAGTGGGGGGGCTGTGGGATACGCAGTATTTT
CDR3: CASSGVGGLWDTQYF